The entry below gives a single T cell receptor beta chain sequence along with its context. Its target is not known. This specimen comes from a study of Ad26.COV2.S vaccination and SARS-CoV-2 variants. Across the whole study: The vaccine Ad26.COV2.S was put into the muscle once, or twice with 56 days between. Notes on the study in general: Similar non-spike TCR breadth was observed in recipients of vaccine and of placebo. Ad26.COV2.S recipients had broader spike-specific TCRs (P = 0.0014).

The trim removed 0 bases at V and 7 bases at J, leaving 3 bases unmatched. Germline-derived CDR1 and CDR2 are MNHEY and SVGAGI. The CDR3 totals 16 residues. TCRdb's copy holds only in-frame clones and misses some; the assay was immunoSEQ multiplex PCR. In the table there are about 680,000 clones, around 89% of which are singletons. As to treatment: over 15 received Ad26.COV2.S at low or high dose, single or two shots; 5 received placebo; per-sample allocation not given. Repertoires come from day 63 after the first vaccine or placebo injection. Source: peripheral blood, taken in a trial of Ad26.COV2.S vaccine versus placebo. The chain is built from TRBV6-5 and TRBJ2-1, with 13 positions matching TRBD2. This clonotype originated in a person between 18 and 59 years old who received the Ad26.COV2.S COVID-19 vaccine or a placebo. CDR3 protein: CASSYSTSGRRNEQFF. The DNA for the CDR3 is TGTGCCAGCAGTTACTCGACTAGCGGGAGGAGGAATGAGCAGTTCTTC.